One and the same sample provided the 24 T cell receptor beta chains below, sequenced in a study of identical twins (dated by TCRdb to 2016 to 2018). The method behind the library was 5' RACE. Sequencing relied on an Illumina HiSeq 2000. In-frame beta chains were kept once TCRdb had trimmed the public reads at Q25 with fastp and called clones with MiXCR. Every entry covers one CDR3 protein and lists the most common genes and DNA from its rows. This sample has under 300,000 distinct CDR3 sequences in its table, and 6.5% to 9.5% of those were observed once. Of the sample, approximately 3% falls within the top ten clones. The data also belong to a second study, concerning yellow fever vaccine responses in identical twins.

The sample consisted of CD8+ T cells sorted from blood. Receptors originate from a woman aged 18-30 years in good health.

This clonotype was counted many times. The chain carries TRBV20-1 and TRBJ1-1; D possibly corresponds to TRBD1 (5 bases). Germline values: CDR1 DFQATT, CDR2 SNEGSKA (reference sequence). Trimming took off 0 bases at V and 3 bases at J, with 11 bases between the two ends. CDR3 size: 14 residues. This chain's CDR3 is CSARDGGSDTEAFF. The CDR3 DNA sequence: TGCAGTGCTAGAGATGGGGGGTCGGACACTGAAGCTTTCTTT.

The V call is TRBV18, the J call TRBJ2-7; tentative D call: TRBD2 (5 bases). Germline values: CDR1 KGHSH, CDR2 LQKENI. The CDR3 has 13 amino acids. V dropped 8 bases and J dropped 4 bases, with 15 bases sitting between them. CDR3 protein: CASRPQDFYEQYF. In nucleotides, the CDR3 is TGTGCCAGCCGACCCCAGGACTTTTACGAGCAGTACTTC.

V usage is TRBV7-9 and J usage is TRBJ1-2; possible D gene TRBD1, 6 bases. The CDR3 has 16 amino acids. Germline V gene lookup returns CDR1 SEHNR and CDR2 FQNEAQ (reference sequence). Trimming removed 5 bases from V and 5 bases from J, with 21 bases in between. In DNA form, the CDR3 reads TGTGCCAGCAGCCTTTCTGTGTCAGGGGAACCGTATGGCTACACCTTC. As protein: CASSLSVSGEPYGYTF.

This clonotype was seen a few times. V gene TRBV7-2 combines with J gene TRBJ2-2, with D possibly being TRBD2 (7 bases). The germline V gene has CDR1 SGHTA and CDR2 FQGNSA. There are 15 residues in the CDR3. V dropped 7 bases and J dropped 6 bases, with 18 bases sitting between them. The CDR3 DNA reads as TGTGCCAGCAACTCTAGGGGGGGGGATCCCGGGGAGCTGTTTTTT. It codes for CASNSRGGDPGELFF.

This clonotype was picked up a small number of times. The V gene is TRBV7-9, the J gene TRBJ1-4; tentatively, D is TRBD1 (6 bases). Trimming left V 5 bases short and J 7 bases short, with 17 bases between. This CDR3 contains 15 residues. CDR1 and CDR2 (germline): SEHNR, FQNEAQ (reference sequence). For the CDR3, the DNA is TGTGCCAGCAGCACCGTGACAGGTTTTGGTGAAAAACTGTTTTTT. This gives the protein CASSTVTGFGEKLFF.

The chain combines TRBV6-1 with TRBJ2-7; D possibly uses TRBD1 or TRBD2 (5 bases each). V was cut by 8 bases and J by 3 bases, with 17 bases left in between. The germline CDR1 and CDR2 sequences are MNHNS and SASEGT. This CDR3 has 14 residues. The CDR3 protein is CASGWGSTNYEQYF. CDR3 bases: TGTGCCAGCGGGTGGGGGAGCACAAACTACGAGCAGTACTTC.

This clonotype was found many times. The J gene is TRBJ1-4, the V gene TRBV15, with a weak D call TRBD1 (6 bases). Between the trimmed V and J ends, which lost 4 bases and 5 bases, there was a span of 8 bases. Germline V gene sequence: CDR1 LNHNV, CDR2 YYDKDF (reference sequence). This CDR3 region has 13 residues. As DNA, the CDR3 is TGTGCCACCAGCACCAGGGGAAATGAAAAACTGTTTTTT. This sequence encodes CATSTRGNEKLFF.

The V gene is TRBV7-9, the J gene TRBJ2-7; 8 positions agree with TRBD1. There are 15 residues in the CDR3. Germline V gene sequence: CDR1 SEHNR, CDR2 FQNEAQ (reference sequence). V lost 4 bases, J lost 4 bases, and 9 bases stayed unmatched. CDR3 in amino acids: CASSSTTQGAYEQYF. For the CDR3, the DNA is TGTGCCAGCAGCTCAACGACCCAGGGGGCGTACGAGCAGTACTTC.

This rearrangement joins TRBV12-5 to TRBJ2-5, with 13 bases that match TRBD2. CDR3 length equals 17 residues. The germline gives CDR1 LGHNT, CDR2 FRNRAP. V shed 4 bases, J shed 5 bases, and the junction held 10 bases outside the gene matches. The CDR3 DNA reads TGTGCTAGTGGTTCGGGGCTGACTAGCGGGGGGCTGGAGACCCAGTACTTC. Residues: CASGSGLTSGGLETQYF.

The chain is built from TRBV27 and TRBJ1-5; no reliable D call. The CDR3 extends over 14 amino acids. V lost 8 bases and J lost 0, with 11 bases in between. CDR1 is MNHEY, CDR2 SMNVEV, per germline (reference sequence). CDR3 region: CASRLWDSNQPQHF. The CDR3 nucleotides are TGTGCCAGCCGATTATGGGATAGCAATCAGCCCCAGCATTTT.

The V call is TRBV20-1, the J call TRBJ2-3; 8 bases map to TRBD2. The germline V gene has CDR1 DFQATT and CDR2 SNEGSKA (reference sequence). J lost 2 bases, V lost 4 bases, and 11 bases had no gene match. There are 16 residues in the CDR3. In DNA form, the CDR3 reads TGCAGTGCTACCACGCTAGCGGGTGAGAACACAGATACGCAGTATTTT. Encoded protein: CSATTLAGENTDTQYF.

At least ten counts were recorded for this clonotype. The V gene is TRBV28, the J gene TRBJ2-1; D possibly corresponds to TRBD2 (5 bases). This CDR3 contains 13 residues. Between the trimmed V and J ends, which lost 10 bases and 13 bases, there was a span of 23 bases. Germline values: CDR1 MDHEN, CDR2 SYDVKM. The CDR3 loop is CAIQTTAGVDQFF. For the CDR3, the DNA is TGTGCCATACAGACTACCGCCGGGGTCGATCAGTTCTTC. The full variable domain, with the rest looked up from reference TRBV28 and TRBJ2-1, is DVKVTQSSRYLVKRTGEKVFLECVQDMDHENMFWYRQDPGLGLRLIYFSYDVKMKEKGDIPEGYSVSREKKERFSLILESASTNQTSMYLCAIQTTAGVDQFFGPGTRLTVL.

This clonotype was detected only a few times. This chain links TRBV10-3 with TRBJ2-7; 8 nucleotides line up with TRBD2. Unmatched junction bases numbered 5, after V lost 0 bases and J lost 4 bases. This CDR3 spans 15 amino acids. Germline values: CDR1 ENHRY, CDR2 SYGVKD. The CDR3 is CAISESISGKYEQYF. In DNA form, the CDR3 reads TGTGCCATCAGTGAGTCGATTAGCGGGAAATACGAGCAGTACTTC.

This clonotype showed up just a few times. The CDR3 nucleotides read TGTGCCAGCGTAAACGGACGGGCCCGCTCTGGGGCCAACGTCCTGACTTTC. Protein sequence: CASVNGRARSGANVLTF. V usage is TRBV7-2 and J usage is TRBJ2-6; no clear D gene. Germline V gene sequence: CDR1 SGHTA, CDR2 FQGNSA. The V gene lost 8 bases and the J gene lost 0 bases, with 17 bases spanning the gap. This CDR3 is built from 17 residues.

The chain combines TRBV6-5 with TRBJ2-7; D might be TRBD1 (6 bases). This CDR3 spans 16 amino acids. Trimming stripped 2 bases from V and 2 bases from J, with 16 bases between. The germline V gene has CDR1 MNHEY and CDR2 SVGAGI. Here the CDR3 reads CASSYGQLLTPYEQYF. Written as DNA, the CDR3 is TGTGCCAGCAGTTACGGACAGCTACTTACCCCCTACGAGCAGTACTTC.

The chain joins TRBV29-1 to TRBJ2-2; D is unclear. The V gene lost 5 bases and the J gene lost 1 base, with 8 bases spanning the gap. CDR3 length equals 13 residues. CDR1 and CDR2 (germline): SQVTM, ANQGSEA. The chain's CDR3 is CSVLPGNTGELFF. CDR3 in DNA: TGCAGCGTTCTGCCAGGGAACACCGGGGAGCTGTTTTTT.

This clonotype was counted many times. This chain uses TRBV5-1 with TRBJ2-5; D might be TRBD1 or TRBD2, each matching 5 bases. V was shortened by 4 bases and J by 2 bases, with 12 bases between the two germline ends. CDR1 SGHRS and CDR2 YFSETQ come from the germline V gene. This CDR3 comprises 14 residues. CDR3 sequence: CASSGGTAQETQYF. In DNA form, the CDR3 reads TGCGCCAGCAGCGGTGGGACGGCGCAAGAGACCCAGTACTTC.

This clonotype has a handful of counts. The rearrangement joins TRBV28 to TRBJ2-3; the D gene is possibly TRBD2 (6 bases). V lost 5 bases and J lost 5, with 20 bases in between. Germline CDR1 MDHEN, CDR2 SYDVKM. The CDR3 runs 16 residues. CDR3 DNA: TGTGCCAGCAGTCAACCTTTAGCGGACCTGGGAGATACGCAGTATTTT. It translates to CASSQPLADLGDTQYF. Complete variable domain (other parts from reference TRBV28 and TRBJ2-3): DVKVTQSSRYLVKRTGEKVFLECVQDMDHENMFWYRQDPGLGLRLIYFSYDVKMKEKGDIPEGYSVSREKKERFSLILESASTNQTSMYLCASSQPLADLGDTQYFGPGTRLTVL.

This clonotype was observed at least ten times. J is TRBJ2-5 and V is TRBV10-3; the D gene is possibly TRBD1 (5 bases). The CDR3 length is 14 residues. V was trimmed by 2 bases and J by 5 bases, leaving 12 bases between them. Germline assignment: CDR1 ENHRY and CDR2 SYGVKD. Written as DNA, the CDR3 is TGTGCCATCAGTGAGATTCAGGGTCCCGAGACCCAGTACTTC. Translated, it gives CAISEIQGPETQYF.

This clonotype was found a few times. J is TRBJ2-3 and V is TRBV28, with D tentatively TRBD2 (5 bases). CDR1 and CDR2 (germline): MDHEN, SYDVKM. V dropped 7 bases and J dropped 2 bases, with 19 bases sitting between them. The CDR3 contains 16 residues. The CDR3 coding sequence is TGTGCCAGCACCCTAGCCTTGGGTAGAAACACAGATACGCAGTATTTT. Its translation is CASTLALGRNTDTQYF.

This clonotype was picked up a small number of times. The V and J genes are TRBV29-1 and TRBJ2-1; possibly TRBD1 or TRBD2 for D (5 bases each). The CDR3 runs to 10 residues. V lost 7 bases to trimming and J lost 10 bases, with 11 bases between them. Germline V gene data show CDR1 as SQVTM and CDR2 as ANQGSEA. DNA for the CDR3: TGCAGCGGTGGGGGACGGGAGCAGTTCTTC. Its protein product is CSGGGREQFF.

The chain links TRBV19 to TRBJ2-7; 8 bases match TRBD1. V was clipped by 3 bases and J by 3 bases; unmatched bases: 7. This CDR3 comprises 15 residues. CDR1 is LNHDA and CDR2 is SQIVND in the germline V gene (reference sequence). CDR3 sequence reads: CASSIATGEFYEQYF. The CDR3 DNA sequence: TGTGCCAGTAGTATTGCGACAGGGGAATTCTACGAGCAGTACTTC.

This clonotype was recorded a few times. The chain links TRBV6-1 to TRBJ2-7; D gene uncertain. Germline lookup yields CDR1 MNHNS and CDR2 SASEGT. Trimming cost V 3 bases and J 0 bases, with 6 bases left between them. This CDR3 comprises 13 residues. The CDR3 here is CASSETGSYEQYF. The DNA of the CDR3 is TGTGCCAGCAGTGAGACGGGCTCCTACGAGCAGTACTTC.

This clonotype has only a few counts. The V call is TRBV9, the J call TRBJ2-7; D may be TRBD2 (5 bases). Germline CDR1 is SGDLS and CDR2 is YYNGEE. CDR3 length: 14 amino acids. V gave up 4 bases and J gave up 2 bases, with 13 bases separating them. This CDR3 is CASSPWTSPYEQYF. In DNA, the CDR3 is TGTGCCAGCAGCCCCTGGACTTCTCCCTACGAGCAGTACTTC.